These 28 T cell receptor beta chains originate from one sample sequenced in a study of lymphopenia after photon versus proton radiotherapy. Sequencing used immunoSEQ multiplex PCR; TCRdb keeps in-frame clones, though not all of them. The sample carries 25,000 or so clones, around 85% recorded once. The specimen comprised peripheral blood, sampled from a patient treated with photon-based radiotherapy. These receptors were obtained from a man between 25 and 39 years old with gastric cancer.

This clone was detected once. The genes are TRBV2 and TRBJ1-2; 7 bases align to TRBD1. Germline V gives CDR1 SNHLY, CDR2 FYNNEI. This CDR3 region has 17 residues. J lost 0 bases, V lost 4 bases, and 11 bases had no gene match. CDR3 sequence reads: CASSGLVWDSANYGYTF. The DNA for the CDR3 is TGTGCCAGCAGTGGATTGGTGTGGGACAGCGCTAACTATGGCTACACCTTC.

The chain uses TRBV10-1 and TRBJ2-2, with D perhaps TRBD2 (8 bases). CDR1 WNHNN and CDR2 SYGVQD come from the germline V gene (reference sequence). Trimming took 5 bases from V and 0 from J, leaving 16 bases between them. The CDR3 totals 17 residues. The chain's CDR3 is CASSLTGGTANTGELFF. Written as DNA, the CDR3 is TGCGCCAGCAGTTTGACGGGAGGGACAGCGAACACCGGGGAGCTGTTTTTT.

This clone showed up just a few times. The chain employs TRBV5-4 and TRBJ2-3; possibly TRBD2 for D (6 bases). The CDR3 totals 15 residues. Germline loops: CDR1 SGHNT, CDR2 YYREEE (reference sequence). The germline V and J ends were trimmed by 0 bases and 2 bases, with 10 bases remaining between them. The DNA of the CDR3 is TGTGCCAGCAGCTTGGTTGGGGACTCCACAGATACGCAGTATTTT. Encoded protein: CASSLVGDSTDTQYF.

The rearrangement uses TRBV5-4 and TRBJ2-7; the match to TRBD2 covers 10 bases. CDR1 SGHNT and CDR2 YYREEE come from the germline V gene (reference sequence). Losses at the gene ends were 0 bases for V and 3 bases for J; bases not matched to a gene: 6. The CDR3 length is 16 residues. CDR3 sequence (DNA): TGTGCCAGCAGCTTGGCGAGGACTAGCGGACTCTACGAGCAGTACTTC. Amino acids: CASSLARTSGLYEQYF.

J is TRBJ1-2 and V is TRBV15; D might be TRBD1 (5 bases). This CDR3 spans 15 amino acids. Germline V gene data show CDR1 as LNHNV and CDR2 as YYDKDF (reference sequence). The ends were cut back, 1 base at V and 6 bases at J, with 15 bases in the middle. CDR3 loop: CATSRARAGNNGYTF. CDR3 DNA sequence: TGTGCCACCAGCAGAGCCAGGGCAGGGAATAATGGCTACACCTTC.

This clone showed up just once. The CDR3 DNA reads as TGTGCCAGTAGTAACCGGGACAGGGGAGTCGCTGAAGCTTTCTTT. Translation: CASSNRDRGVAEAFF. This chain joins TRBV19 and TRBJ1-1; 10 nucleotides agree with TRBD1. CDR3 size: 15 residues. The V gene's germline CDR1 is LNHDA and CDR2 SQIVND (reference sequence). V was pared by 4 bases and J by 6 bases, with 8 bases of the junction left unmatched.

The chain combines TRBV19 with TRBJ2-2; D remains ambiguous. In germline, CDR1 is LNHDA, CDR2 SQIVND (reference sequence). Between the trimmed V and J ends, which lost 4 bases and 3 bases, there was a span of 12 bases. This CDR3 spans 15 amino acids. The CDR3 region is CASSTYDKDTGELFF. For the CDR3, the DNA is TGTGCCAGTAGTACGTATGACAAGGACACCGGGGAGCTGTTTTTT.

The chain is built from TRBV5-5 and TRBJ2-2; 7 bases agree with TRBD1. CDR1 is SGHKS and CDR2 is YYEKEE in the germline V gene (reference sequence). V lost 0 bases and J lost 6; bases outside the gene matches: 8. This CDR3 has 16 amino acids. Written as DNA, the CDR3 is TGTGCCAGCAGCTTGGAACGACAGGGTGGTTCCGGGGAGCTGTTTTTT. It specifies CASSLERQGGSGELFF.

This chain uses TRBV9 with TRBJ2-5; 8 bases match TRBD1. V was pared by 0 bases and J by 4 bases, with 5 bases of the junction left unmatched. The CDR3 is 15 amino acids. Germline V gives CDR1 SGDLS, CDR2 YYNGEE. The CDR3 spells CASSVAGQAGETQYF. Written as DNA, the CDR3 is TGTGCCAGCAGCGTAGCGGGACAGGCTGGAGAGACCCAGTACTTC.

This chain connects TRBV5-1 to TRBJ1-1; TRBD1 aligns across 7 bases. J lost 1 base, V lost 5 bases, and 5 bases had no gene match. Germline CDR1 SGHRS, CDR2 YFSETQ. The CDR3 runs to 14 residues. The CDR3 spells CASRVGTENTEAFF. CDR3 nucleotide sequence: TGCGCCAGCAGGGTCGGGACAGAGAACACTGAAGCTTTCTTT.

This chain connects TRBV25-1 to TRBJ2-1, with TRBD2 matching 8 bases. After removal of 5 bases from V and 8 bases from J, the junction contained 5 bases not matched to a gene. CDR1 is MGHDK and CDR2 is SYGVNS in the germline V gene. CDR3 length: 13 amino acids. This chain's CDR3 is CASSPPAGDEQFF. The CDR3 DNA reads TGTGCCAGCAGTCCCCCAGCGGGAGATGAGCAGTTCTTC.

The genes are TRBV28 and TRBJ2-7, with 11 bases matching TRBD2. Germline CDR1 and CDR2: MDHEN and SYDVKM. This CDR3 is built from 15 residues. V trimming: 3 bases; J trimming: 3 bases; junction bases outside the gene matches: 4. Written as DNA, the CDR3 is TGTGCCAGCAGTTTTGGAGGGACTAGCGGCTACGAGCAGTACTTC. Protein sequence: CASSFGGTSGYEQYF.

The rearrangement links TRBV5-1 to TRBJ2-2; D is possibly TRBD2 (7 bases). V dropped 4 bases and J dropped 4 bases, with 17 bases sitting between them. This CDR3 region has 16 residues. Germline V gene data show CDR1 as SGHRS and CDR2 as YFSETQ. This CDR3 reads CASSPEGGAATGELFF. CDR3 DNA sequence: TGCGCCAGCAGCCCTGAGGGGGGGGCTGCCACCGGGGAGCTGTTTTTT.

The CDR3 region is CASSTEVREWTDTQYF. CDR3 sequence (DNA): TGTGCCAGCTCAACCGAAGTTAGGGAGTGGACAGATACGCAGTATTTT. This chain uses TRBV18 with TRBJ2-3; TRBD2 is a possible D gene (5 bases). Germline V CDR1 and CDR2: KGHSH, LQKENI. CDR3 size: 16 residues. Trimming took off 5 bases at V and 3 bases at J, with 18 bases between the two ends. Variable domain in full (rest from reference TRBV18 and TRBJ2-3): NAGVMQNPRHLVRRRGQEARLRCSPMKGHSHVYWYRQLPEEGLKFMVYLQKENIIDESGMPKERFSAEFPKEGPSILRIQQVVRGDSAAYFCASSTEVREWTDTQYFGPGTRLTVL.

The CDR3 DNA is TGTGCCAGCAGCGTAGCTTACGGGGGGAGCACAGATACGCAGTATTTT. This gives the protein CASSVAYGGSTDTQYF. J is TRBJ2-3 and V is TRBV9; 7 nucleotides match TRBD2. Germline V gives CDR1 SGDLS, CDR2 YYNGEE. J lost 0 bases, V lost 0 bases, and 4 bases had no gene match. The CDR3 has 16 amino acids.

V and J are TRBV5-1 and TRBJ2-7; 9 bases match TRBD1. Germline V gives CDR1 SGHRS, CDR2 YFSETQ. The V gene end was trimmed by 0 bases and the J gene end by 7 bases; junction bases not matched to a gene: 8. This CDR3 spans 15 amino acids. The CDR3 loop is CASSLGDRASGEQYF. The CDR3 nucleotides are TGCGCCAGCAGCTTGGGGGACAGGGCGTCGGGTGAGCAGTACTTC.

The genes are TRBV2 and TRBJ2-7, with D possibly being TRBD1 or TRBD2 (5 bases each). The V gene's germline CDR1 is SNHLY and CDR2 FYNNEI. Between the trimmed V and J ends, which lost 4 bases and 2 bases, there was a span of 15 bases. There are 15 residues in the CDR3. The CDR3 spells CASSGDPRGTYEQYF. For the CDR3, the DNA is TGTGCCAGCAGTGGGGACCCCCGGGGCACCTACGAGCAGTACTTC.

This rearrangement joins TRBV5-8 to TRBJ2-1; D might be TRBD1 (5 bases). The length of the CDR3 is 15 residues. The germline gives CDR1 SGHTS, CDR2 YDEGEE. Trimming cost V 4 bases and J 5 bases, with 16 bases left between them. CDR3 sequence: CASSRLLDSHNEQFF. In nucleotides, the CDR3 is TGTGCCAGCAGCCGATTGCTCGACAGCCACAATGAGCAGTTCTTC. Combining the CDR3 with reference TRBV5-8 and TRBJ2-1 gives the whole variable domain EAGVTQSPTHLIKTRGQQATLRCSPISGHTSVYWYQQALGLGLQFLLWYDEGEERNRGNFPPRFSGRQFPNYSSELNVNALELEDSALYLCASSRLLDSHNEQFFGPGTRLTVL.

The chain links TRBV2 to TRBJ1-5; D unresolved. Germline loops: CDR1 SNHLY, CDR2 FYNNEI. The CDR3 has 15 residues. V was pared by 6 bases and J by 0 bases, with 12 bases between. This CDR3 reads CASRARDNSNQPQHF. The CDR3 DNA reads as TGTGCCAGCAGGGCGAGGGATAATAGCAATCAGCCCCAGCATTTT.

Of note for this clone: In the same sample, other DNA sequences code for this CDR3. The rearrangement joins TRBV29-1 to TRBJ2-1; the match to TRBD2 covers 10 bases. The CDR3 totals 15 residues. V lost 5 bases, J lost 8 bases, and 12 bases stayed unmatched. Germline CDR1 reads SQVTM; CDR2 reads ANQGSEA. CDR3 sequence: CSVPSIAGGMDEQFF. CDR3 sequence (DNA): TGCAGCGTTCCAAGTATAGCGGGAGGTATGGATGAGCAGTTCTTC.

The chain is built from TRBV4-2 and TRBJ2-3, with D possibly being TRBD1 (7 bases). The length of the CDR3 is 15 residues. V shed 1 base and J shed 0 bases, with 8 bases lying between them. CDR1 is LGHNA and CDR2 is YNFKEQ in the germline V gene. This CDR3 reads CASSQAGGSTDTQYF. The CDR3 bases are TGTGCCAGCAGCCAAGCAGGGGGGAGCACAGATACGCAGTATTTT.

This clone was seen a handful of times. The chain joins TRBV19 to TRBJ1-5, with 10 bases identical to TRBD1. V was clipped by 6 bases and J by 4 bases; unmatched bases: 12. This CDR3 is built from 17 residues. CDR1 LNHDA and CDR2 SQIVND come from the germline V gene (reference sequence). The chain's CDR3 is CASRPDPGQGTNQPQHF. CDR3 in DNA: TGTGCCAGTAGACCAGACCCGGGACAGGGGACAAATCAGCCCCAGCATTTT. The full variable domain, completed using reference TRBV19 and TRBJ1-5, is DGGITQSPKYLFRKEGQNVTLSCEQNLNHDAMYWYRQDPGQGLRLIYYSQIVNDFQKGDIAEGYSVSREKKESFPLTVTSAQKNPTAFYLCASRPDPGQGTNQPQHFGDGTRLSIL.

The DNA for the CDR3 is TGCAGCGTTGAAGAAGTTGGGGGTCAGCCCCAGCATTTT. It translates to CSVEEVGGQPQHF. The J gene is TRBJ1-5, the V gene TRBV29-1, with D perhaps TRBD1 (5 bases). Trimming removed 0 bases at V and 6 bases at J, with 9 bases between. The germline V gene encodes CDR1 SQVTM and CDR2 ANQGSEA. This CDR3 region has 13 residues.

This clone has a single count. The J gene is TRBJ2-2, the V gene TRBV2; TRBD1 agrees at 7 bases. CDR1 is SNHLY and CDR2 is FYNNEI in the germline V gene. Trimming at V came to 6 bases and at J to 0 bases, leaving 1 base not matched to a gene. The CDR3 runs to 14 residues. The CDR3, as DNA: TGTGCCAGCAGGGGGACAGCGAACACCGGGGAGCTGTTTTTT. This translates into CASRGTANTGELFF.

This clone showed up just a few times. The chain carries TRBV10-3 and TRBJ1-2; no clear D. Germline lookup yields CDR1 ENHRY and CDR2 SYGVKD. Trimming took 8 bases from V and 8 from J, leaving 12 bases between them. The CDR3 is 11 amino acids. CDR3: CAIGRSEGYTF. The CDR3, as DNA: TGTGCCATCGGGAGGAGTGAGGGCTACACCTTC.

This clone has just a few counts. The V call is TRBV5-1, the J call TRBJ1-1; 7 bases agree with TRBD1. The germline gives CDR1 SGHRS, CDR2 YFSETQ. The CDR3 runs to 16 residues. Losses at the gene ends were 4 bases for V and 2 bases for J; bases not matched to a gene: 11. The CDR3 loop reads CASSLSRQGENTEAFF. The CDR3 nucleotides read TGCGCCAGCAGCCTAAGTAGACAGGGAGAAAACACTGAAGCTTTCTTT.

V usage is TRBV2 and J usage is TRBJ2-2; D is possibly TRBD1 (5 bases). The germline V gene encodes CDR1 SNHLY and CDR2 FYNNEI. V was cut by 11 bases and J by 4 bases, with 17 bases left in between. The CDR3 is 14 amino acids. This CDR3 is CASGQSGGTGELFF. The CDR3 DNA is TGTGCCTCAGGACAATCGGGCGGCACCGGGGAGCTGTTTTTT. Using reference TRBV2 and TRBJ2-2 for the parts outside the CDR3, the full variable domain is EPEVTQTPSHQVTQMGQEVILRCVPISNHLYFYWYRQILGQKVEFLVSFYNNEISEKSEIFDDQFSVERPDGSNFTLKIRSTKLEDSAMYFCASGQSGGTGELFFGEGSRLTVL.

This chain joins TRBV7-9 and TRBJ2-3, with D perhaps matching TRBD1 (8 bases). V was cut by 11 bases and J by 7 bases, with 19 bases left in between. There are 13 residues in the CDR3. In germline, CDR1 is SEHNR, CDR2 FQNEAQ (reference sequence). The CDR3 DNA reads TGTGCCGGGGGGGGACAGGTTACCCATACGCAGTATTTT. Translation: CAGGGQVTHTQYF.